The T cell receptor (beta chain) described here comes from a study of blood T cell repertoires in COVID-19. Study details: PBMCs, B-cell-depleted T cells, or T cells provided the cDNA or gDNA that made up the material.

The authors' processing: Estimated nucleated cell counts came from reference gene primer amplification. TCRdb's table, derived via immunoSEQ multiplex PCR, lists solely in-frame clones and lacks some. V and J calls and clone size are copied from that table; D and trimming were computed from the DNA. The data hold about 140,000 clones, with over 70% observed a single time. The germline V and J ends were trimmed by 3 bases and 4 bases, with 10 bases remaining between them. The germline V gene has CDR1 DFQATT and CDR2 SNEGSKA (reference sequence). The CDR3 has 12 residues. The chain combines TRBV20-1 with TRBJ2-7; D might be TRBD2 (5 bases). The receptor was derived from a woman in her 50s with acute or convalescent COVID-19. Source material: peripheral blood. CDR3 bases: TGCAGTGCTAGTCCTAGCTGGTACGAGCAGTACTTC. Its protein is CSASPSWYEQYF.